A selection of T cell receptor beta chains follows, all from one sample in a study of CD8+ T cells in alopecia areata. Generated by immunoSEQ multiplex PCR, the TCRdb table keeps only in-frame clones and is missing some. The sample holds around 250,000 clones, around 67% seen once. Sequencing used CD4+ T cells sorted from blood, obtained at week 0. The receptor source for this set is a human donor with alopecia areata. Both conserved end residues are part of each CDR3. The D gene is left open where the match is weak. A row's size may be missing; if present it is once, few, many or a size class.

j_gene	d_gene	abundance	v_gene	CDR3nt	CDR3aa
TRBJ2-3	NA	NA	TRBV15	TGTGCCACCAGCAGAGGCAGGGATCTGGATACGCAGTATTTT	CATSRGRDLDTQYF
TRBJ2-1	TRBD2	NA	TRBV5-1	TGCGCCAGCAGCTTGAGGACTAGCGGGGGAAATGAGCAGTTCTTC	CASSLRTSGGNEQFF
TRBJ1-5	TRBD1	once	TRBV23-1	TGCGCCAGCAGTCAGACCCGGGACAGGGGTGACAATCAGCCCCAGCATTTT	CASSQTRDRGDNQPQHF
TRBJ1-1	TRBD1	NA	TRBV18	TGTGCCAGCTCACCAAGGGGACAGGGAGCTGAAGCTTTCTTT	CASSPRGQGAEAFF
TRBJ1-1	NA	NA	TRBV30	TGTGGGGGGGGCAGGGTCACTGAAGCTTTCTTT	CGGGRVTEAFF
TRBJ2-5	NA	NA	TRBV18	TGTGCCAGCTCAGCTGGACAGCAAGAGACCCAGTACTTC	CASSAGQQETQYF
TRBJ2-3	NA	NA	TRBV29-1	TGCAGCGTGAAACGCGGGGAGGATACGCAGTATTTT	CSVKRGEDTQYF
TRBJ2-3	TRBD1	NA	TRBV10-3	TGTGCCATCAGTGAAGGGGGCAAAGTCACAGATACGCAGTATTTT	CAISEGGKVTDTQYF
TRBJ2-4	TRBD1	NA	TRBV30	TGTGCCTGGCGGGACAGGGGAAACATTCAGTACTTC	CAWRDRGNIQYF
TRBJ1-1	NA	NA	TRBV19	TGTGCCAGTAGGGCGGACCCGAACACTGAAGCTTTCTTT	CASRADPNTEAFF
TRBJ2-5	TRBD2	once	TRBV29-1	TGCAGCGTTCTGGCTAGCGGGCAAGAGACCCAGTACTTC	CSVLASGQETQYF
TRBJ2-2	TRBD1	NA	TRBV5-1	TGCGCCAGCAGCCCACTCACCGGACAGGGCGGAACCGGGGAGCTGTTTTTT	CASSPLTGQGGTGELFF
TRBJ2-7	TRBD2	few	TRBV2	TGTGCCAGCAGCGCAGGACTCGGGGGGTACGAGCAGTACTTC	CASSAGLGGYEQYF
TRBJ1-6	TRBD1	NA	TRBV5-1	TGCGCCAGCAGCTTGGGACAGGGTCCGGGCCCCCTCCACTTT	CASSLGQGPGPLHF
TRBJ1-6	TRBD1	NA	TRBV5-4	TGTGCCAGCAGCGGACAGGGAGTGAATTCACCCCTCCACTTT	CASSGQGVNSPLHF
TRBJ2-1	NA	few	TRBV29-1	TGCAGCGTCCGCAACGTGGCTGAGCAGTTCTTC	CSVRNVAEQFF